This T cell receptor beta chain was sequenced for a study of cytomegalovirus exposure and HLA in healthy donors. The study ran its PCR with 60 Vbeta and 13 Jbeta primers. The table came from immunoSEQ multiplex PCR; TCRdb's copy has only in-frame clones and leaves some out. This table holds 150,000 to 200,000 clones, approximately 80% found once. Note on this clone: Its specificity is not known.

Germline assignment: CDR1 MNHNS and CDR2 SASEGT. The CDR3 spans 15 residues. With 4 bases clipped from V and 2 bases from J, the junction kept 5 bases outside the gene matches. Study conclusions and caveats: Confirmation was obtained in vitro that three CMV-associated chains are specific for CMV antigens.

V and J are TRBV6-1 and TRBJ1-5, with TRBD1 identical over 7 bases. The TCR was taken from a man aged 35-49 years in good health and CMV-seropositive. Sequenced input: PBMCs. The DNA for the CDR3 is TGTGCCAGCAGTGCAGGGGGTGGGGGCAATCAGCCCCAGCATTTT. This codes for CASSAGGGGNQPQHF.